These 18 T cell receptor beta chains share one sample of origin, sequenced in a study of cytomegalovirus exposure and HLA in healthy donors. Using immunoSEQ multiplex PCR, the repertoire was profiled, and TCRdb retains in-frame clones only, with some absent. Counted here are more than 60,000 clones, over 90% occurring once; the ten biggest clones make up 4.5%. The source material was PBMCs. Receptors originate from a woman aged 18-29 years in good health and CMV-seropositive.

This sequence joins TRBV7-9 and TRBJ1-1, with 10 bases matching TRBD1. The CDR3 runs to 16 residues. The V and J ends lost 3 bases and 6 bases, in that order; junction bases with no gene match: 10. Germline V gives CDR1 SEHNR, CDR2 FQNEAQ (reference sequence). The CDR3 protein is CASSLGGGTGESEAFF. CDR3 sequence (DNA): TGTGCCAGCAGCTTGGGAGGAGGGACAGGGGAATCTGAAGCTTTCTTT.

This clone was picked up one time. The chain couples TRBV27 to TRBJ2-3; 9 bases agree with TRBD1. The CDR3 has 15 residues. V dropped 0 bases and J dropped 5; count of bases not matched to a gene: 3. Germline lookup yields CDR1 MNHEY and CDR2 SMNVEV (reference sequence). This CDR3 reads CASSLSQGAIDTQYF. CDR3 sequence (DNA): TGTGCCAGCAGTTTATCACAGGGGGCTATAGATACGCAGTATTTT.

V gene TRBV6-5 combines with J gene TRBJ1-1, with 7 bases fitting TRBD1. Germline V CDR1 and CDR2: MNHEY, SVGAGI. The CDR3 covers 14 residues. J lost 4 bases, V lost 6 bases, and 8 bases had no gene match. CDR3 coding DNA: TGTGCCAGCAGCCGGACAGGCATCGGCACTGAAGCTTTCTTT. Encoded protein: CASSRTGIGTEAFF.

This rearrangement joins TRBV19 to TRBJ2-7; TRBD1 might be the D (6 bases). The germline V gene has CDR1 LNHDA and CDR2 SQIVND (reference sequence). V was pared by 1 base and J by 0 bases, with 7 bases between. This CDR3 spans 14 amino acids. CDR3 in amino acids: CASSIAGASYEQYF. The CDR3, as DNA: TGTGCCAGTAGTATAGCAGGGGCCTCCTACGAGCAGTACTTC.

The CDR3 protein is CASSYRREGWEQFF. The CDR3 DNA follows: TGTGCCAGCAGTTACCGCCGGGAGGGTTGGGAGCAGTTCTTC. The chain uses TRBV6-5 and TRBJ2-1, with TRBD2 identical over 8 bases. The CDR3 length is 14 residues. Looked up from germline, CDR1 is MNHEY and CDR2 is SVGAGI. J gave up 10 bases and V 2 bases, and 7 bases lay outside the gene matches.

V and J are TRBV11-3 and TRBJ2-5, with 12 bases matching TRBD2. This CDR3 has 15 amino acids. The trim removed 0 bases at V and 4 bases at J, leaving 0 bases unmatched. Germline V CDR1 and CDR2: SGHNT, YENEEA. The CDR3 DNA follows: TGTGCCAGCAGCTTAGAGGGACTAGCGGGAGAGACCCAGTACTTC. It yields the protein CASSLEGLAGETQYF.

The chain couples TRBV18 to TRBJ2-7; D is undetermined. Trimming pared 6 bases from V and 7 bases from J, leaving 10 bases between. There are 11 residues in the CDR3. The germline V gene encodes CDR1 KGHSH and CDR2 LQKENI. The chain's CDR3 is CASSSTGEQYF. CDR3 sequence (DNA): TGTGCCAGCTCTTCTACCGGGGAGCAGTACTTC.

The V call is TRBV6-6, the J call TRBJ1-1; 10 bases match TRBD1. CDR3 length equals 14 residues. Germline V lookup: CDR1 MNHNY, CDR2 SVGAGI (reference sequence). The V and J ends lost 5 bases and 4 bases, in that order; junction bases with no gene match: 4. CDR3 sequence reads: CASSPRTGGTEAFF. The CDR3 nucleotides are TGTGCCAGCAGTCCCCGGACAGGGGGCACTGAAGCTTTCTTT.

The rearrangement uses TRBV7-9 and TRBJ2-1; 7 nucleotides match TRBD2. Trimming at V came to 5 bases and at J to 5 bases, leaving 9 bases not matched to a gene. The CDR3 is 15 residues long. CDR1 is SEHNR, CDR2 FQNEAQ, per germline (reference sequence). CDR3 nucleotide sequence: TGTGCCAGCAGCCCCCGGCTAGCGGTCAACAATGAGCAGTTCTTC. Its translation: CASSPRLAVNNEQFF.

The V gene is TRBV2, the J gene TRBJ2-1, with 11 bases fitting TRBD1. J was trimmed by 6 bases and V by 7 bases; bases with no gene match: 2. CDR1 SNHLY and CDR2 FYNNEI come from the germline V gene. There are 13 residues in the CDR3. The CDR3 protein is CASKGTGGNEQFF. CDR3 DNA sequence: TGTGCCAGCAAAGGGACAGGGGGCAATGAGCAGTTCTTC.

The chain is built from TRBV19 and TRBJ1-1, with D possibly matching TRBD1 (6 bases). V lost 4 bases and J 3 bases, leaving 12 bases between the germline ends. The CDR3 consists of 14 residues. CDR1 and CDR2 (germline): LNHDA, SQIVND (reference sequence). The CDR3 sequence: CASSTRGADTEAFF. Written as DNA, the CDR3 is TGTGCCAGTAGTACGCGGGGGGCGGACACTGAAGCTTTCTTT.

The chain uses TRBV5-5 and TRBJ2-1; D possibly corresponds to TRBD2 (5 bases). Trimming pared 0 bases from V and 6 bases from J, leaving 13 bases between. This CDR3 contains 15 residues. CDR1 is SGHKS and CDR2 is YYEKEE in the germline V gene (reference sequence). The CDR3 is CASSLAALASNEQFF. In nucleotides, the CDR3 is TGTGCCAGCAGCTTGGCCGCTCTAGCCTCCAATGAGCAGTTCTTC.

The rearrangement joins TRBV9 to TRBJ2-3, with unresolved D. This CDR3 contains 16 residues. Per the germline V gene, CDR1 is SGDLS and CDR2 is YYNGEE. Trimming took 0 bases from V and 0 from J, leaving 11 bases between them. CDR3 sequence: CASSVERRQSTDTQYF. In DNA form, the CDR3 reads TGTGCCAGCAGCGTAGAGAGGCGCCAGAGCACAGATACGCAGTATTTT.

This rearrangement joins TRBV19 to TRBJ1-5; the D gene is possibly TRBD1 (5 bases). CDR1 is LNHDA and CDR2 is SQIVND in the germline V gene (reference sequence). The CDR3 consists of 13 residues. V lost 3 bases and J lost 7, with 10 bases in between. The DNA for the CDR3 is TGTGCCAGTAGTATCAGCAGGGAACAGCCCCAGCATTTT. Protein sequence: CASSISREQPQHF.

CDR3 residues: CASSQQKKQPQHF. The CDR3 bases are TGTGCCAGTAGTCAACAGAAGAAACAGCCCCAGCATTTT. This rearrangement joins TRBV19 to TRBJ1-5; D is uncertain. The V gene's germline CDR1 is LNHDA and CDR2 SQIVND (reference sequence). The CDR3 has 13 amino acids. Trimming cost V 5 bases and J 7 bases, with 12 bases left between them.

J is TRBJ2-3 and V is TRBV19; 8 bases map to TRBD2. Germline CDR1 is LNHDA and CDR2 is SQIVND (reference sequence). The V gene end was trimmed by 0 bases and the J gene end by 2 bases; junction bases not matched to a gene: 10. CDR3 length: 18 amino acids. CDR3 sequence reads: CASSIDGASGSLTDTQYF. CDR3 nucleotide sequence: TGTGCCAGTAGTATAGATGGGGCCAGCGGGAGTCTCACAGATACGCAGTATTTT.

The chain uses TRBV30 and TRBJ2-7; 10 nucleotides agree with TRBD2. After removal of 0 bases from V and 3 bases from J, the junction contained 5 bases not matched to a gene. From germline, CDR1 is GTSNPN and CDR2 SVGIG (reference sequence). The CDR3 loop spans 15 amino acids. This CDR3 is CAWSVHPSGGYEQYF. The CDR3 coding sequence is TGTGCCTGGAGTGTACACCCTAGCGGGGGCTACGAGCAGTACTTC.

The CDR3 here is CASSRTGGHEQYF. CDR3 in DNA: TGTGCCAGCAGCCGGACAGGGGGCCACGAGCAGTACTTC. The V and J genes are TRBV27 and TRBJ2-5; 11 bases align to TRBD1. The J call is uncertain, as TRBJ2-7 better fits the DNA end. The CDR3 consists of 13 residues. Germline V gene data show CDR1 as MNHEY and CDR2 as SMNVEV (reference sequence).